The rows below give T cell receptor beta chains drawn from one sample of a study of T-cell reconstitution after alpha-beta-depleted transplantation in children. Each CDR3 protein is one row after TCRdb ran MiXCR on the PCR reads. The sample has about 200,000 distinct CDR3 sequences, just over 14% seen once; the top ten hold 13%. Source: PBMCs from the stem cell graft donor, taken from the stem cell graft. These receptors all stem from a human donor who donated a stem cell graft to a child with acute lymphoblastic leukemia. Each CDR3 is given with its conserved first and last residue. The D gene is left open where the match is weak. Clone size is stated in some rows and not others, as once, few, many or a class when expanded.

clone_size	d_call	j_call	v_call	cdr3_nt	cdr3_aa
NA	NA	TRBJ2-5	TRBV29-1	TGCAGCGTTAGAATGGAGATCCAGTACTTC	CSVRMEIQYF
few	TRBD2	TRBJ2-7	TRBV7-8	TGTGCCAGCAGCTCCGGGACTAGCGGGAGGGCCTCCTACGAGCAGTACTTC	CASSSGTSGRASYEQYF
many	TRBD1	TRBJ2-3	TRBV4-2	TGTGCCAGCAGCCAAGCGGGACAGGGGGACTCAGGAGATACGCAGTATTTT	CASSQAGQGDSGDTQYF
many	NA	TRBJ1-1	TRBV7-2	TGTGCCAGCAGCTTTCAGGAGAACACTGAAGCTTTCTTT	CASSFQENTEAFF
NA	NA	TRBJ2-2	TRBV29-1	TGCAGCGTTGGAGGGACGCGCCTCGGGGAGCTGTTTTTT	CSVGGTRLGELFF
few	NA	TRBJ2-1	TRBV20-1	TGCAGTGCTAGCATCGGAAGGGTAGGGCCCTACAATGAGCAGTTCTTC	CSASIGRVGPYNEQFF
many	TRBD1	TRBJ1-3	TRBV5-1	TGCGCCAGCAGCCAGACAGGGATTGGCTCTGGAAACACCATATATTTT	CASSQTGIGSGNTIYF
many	NA	TRBJ2-1	TRBV5-1	TGCGCCAGCAGCTACTCCTCCGGGACTGGAGAGACGAATGAGCAGTTCTTC	CASSYSSGTGETNEQFF
many	NA	TRBJ2-3	TRBV20-1	TGCAGTGCTAGAGTCATCGTGCAAGCAGATACGCAGTATTTT	CSARVIVQADTQYF
NA	TRBD2	TRBJ2-3	TRBV6-1	TGTGCCAGCAAAAAGACCGGGACTAGCGGGAGAAGTACAGATACGCAGTATTTT	CASKKTGTSGRSTDTQYF
NA	NA	TRBJ2-1	TRBV24-1	TGTGCCACCAGTGACCCGGGGGCGGGTGAGCAGTTCTTC	CATSDPGAGEQFF
many	NA	TRBJ1-1	TRBV5-1	TGCGCCAGCAGTGACGGGCAGGGAGGGACTGAAGCTTTCTTT	CASSDGQGGTEAFF
few	NA	TRBJ2-2	TRBV28	TGTGCCAGCAGTTTCGACCCCTTGACGGGACCGAACACCGGGGAGCTGTTTTTT	CASSFDPLTGPNTGELFF
few	TRBD2	TRBJ2-1	TRBV7-6	TGTGCCAGCAGCGCATGGGGCGGGAGGGCCTCCAATGAGCAGTTCTTC	CASSAWGGRASNEQFF
many	NA	TRBJ2-4	TRBV20-1	TGCAGTGCTAGCAGAGGTGCCAAAAACATTCAGTACTTC	CSASRGAKNIQYF
many	TRBD2	TRBJ2-1	TRBV6-1	TGTGCCAGCAGTGATAGCGGGAGGGGAAATGAGCAGTTCTTC	CASSDSGRGNEQFF
many	NA	TRBJ1-3	TRBV19	TGTGCCAGTGGCTACGGGGGCCCTGGAAACACCATATATTTT	CASGYGGPGNTIYF
many	TRBD1	TRBJ2-5	TRBV20-1	TGCAGTGCTCCAGTCGCGGACAGGGCCCTAGGGACCCAGTACTTC	CSAPVADRALGTQYF
many	NA	TRBJ2-4	TRBV20-1	TGCAGTGCTTCCCAGGGAATTCAGTACTTC	CSASQGIQYF
many	NA	TRBJ1-1	TRBV19	TGTGCCAGTAGTATAGATCCAGGGCTTGGAGCTTTCTTT	CASSIDPGLGAFF
NA	TRBD2	TRBJ2-7	TRBV11-2	TGTGCCAGCAGCATAGAGCGGGATGTCTACGAGCAGTACTTC	CASSIERDVYEQYF
many	TRBD2	TRBJ2-1	TRBV5-1	TGCGCCAGCAGCTTGGCCGTGGCTAGCGGGAGTATCTACAATGAGCAGTTCTTC	CASSLAVASGSIYNEQFF
many	NA	TRBJ2-1	TRBV5-4	TGTGCCAGCAGCACTCAACTGGGAGGAAGCTACAATGAGCAGTTCTTC	CASSTQLGGSYNEQFF
many	NA	TRBJ2-5	TRBV5-4	TGTGCCAGCAGCACGACAGGAGGCGGGCAAGAGACCCAGTACTTC	CASSTTGGGQETQYF
NA	TRBD2	TRBJ2-3	TRBV20-1	TGCAGTGCTAGAGCTCCGGGGTGGGAGGGCCCTGGCACAGATACGCAGTATTTT	CSARAPGWEGPGTDTQYF
many	NA	TRBJ2-1	TRBV7-9	TGTGCCAGCAGCTTAAGGACTAACAATGAGCAGTTCTTC	CASSLRTNNEQFF
few	TRBD2	TRBJ2-5	TRBV5-1	TGCGCCAGCAGCTTAACTCTCAGCGGGACCCAAGAGACCCAGTACTTC	CASSLTLSGTQETQYF
NA	NA	TRBJ1-2	TRBV30	TGTGCCTGGAACCTTCCGGGAGGCTATGGCTACACCTTC	CAWNLPGGYGYTF
NA	TRBD2	TRBJ2-7	TRBV12-3/TRBV12-4	TGTGCCAGCAGGTTAGCGGGAGGCCCTCCCCCTCGAGAGCAGTACTTC	CASRLAGGPPPREQYF
many	TRBD1	TRBJ2-7	TRBV29-1	TGCAGCGTCCTACGGGACAGGGGAGGGTACGAGCAGTACTTC	CSVLRDRGGYEQYF
many	NA	TRBJ2-3	TRBV9	TGTGCCAGCAGCTCCCGACAGCCCCTCACAGATACGCAGTATTTT	CASSSRQPLTDTQYF
NA	NA	TRBJ2-5	TRBV19	TGTGCCAGTAGTAAAAGACAGGTGTATGAGACCCAGTACTTC	CASSKRQVYETQYF
NA	TRBD1	TRBJ2-1	TRBV6-5	TGTGCCAGCAGTTCGGACAGGGGGGACTACAATGAGCAGTTCTTC	CASSSDRGDYNEQFF
few	NA	TRBJ2-5	TRBV20-1	TGCAGTGCTAACACCGGGCCCGAAGAGACCCAGTACTTC	CSANTGPEETQYF
once	NA	TRBJ2-2	TRBV28	TGTGCCAGTTACAGGGGAGGCCGCACCGGGGAGCTGTTTTTT	CASYRGGRTGELFF
many	NA	TRBJ1-1	TRBV7-9	TGTGCCAGCAGCTTTCAGGGGACGGTTGAAGCTTTCTTT	CASSFQGTVEAFF
many	NA	TRBJ2-1	TRBV12-3/TRBV12-4	TGTGCCAGCAGTTTAGACAGCAGCTCCTACAATGAGCAGTTCTTC	CASSLDSSSYNEQFF
NA	NA	TRBJ2-3	TRBV5-5	TGTGCCAGCAGCGTTGAAGCAGGGGAGGAAGATACGCAGTATTTT	CASSVEAGEEDTQYF
NA	NA	TRBJ2-3	TRBV13	TGTACCAGCTCCCAAAGGATGAGGGCCCTTACGACAGATACGCAGTATTTT	CTSSQRMRALTTDTQYF
NA	TRBD2	TRBJ2-6	TRBV10-2	TGCGCCAGCAGATGGGGGTCCGGGGGGGCCGACGGCCTGACTTTC	CASRWGSGGADGLTF
few	TRBD2	TRBJ2-5	TRBV14	TGTGCCAGCAGCCAACAATACGAGCGGACTAGCTTGGAGACCCAGTACTTC	CASSQQYERTSLETQYF
many	NA	TRBJ2-1	TRBV11-2	TGTGCCAGCAGCTTACTGGGGCAGCTATACTACAATGAGCAGTTCTTC	CASSLLGQLYYNEQFF
many	NA	TRBJ2-7	TRBV7-8	TGTGCCAGCAGCTTAGGGGACTCGGGCTACGAGCAGTACTTC	CASSLGDSGYEQYF